This is a list of T cell receptor beta chains from one sample in a study of graft-versus-host responses after intestinal transplantation. Clones were sequenced by immunoSEQ multiplex PCR, and TCRdb holds only the in-frame ones, with some missing. The sample has some 15,000 clones; 30% to 35% are singletons. Material: alloreactive CD4+ T cells from a mixed lymphocyte reaction culture, obtained before intestinal transplant. The source is a human patient who received an intestinal transplant. Each CDR3 is given with its conserved first and last residue. Fields, in order: CDR3 protein, CDR3 DNA, D gene, V gene, CDR3 length, clone size, J gene. A D gene is named only where the DNA matches it firmly. Size values are once, few and many counts, or a class for expanded clones, and some rows have none.

CASSLTGRGGYTF TGCGCCAGCAGCCTGACAGGGAGGGGTGGCTACACCTTC TRBD1 TRBV4-1 13 few TRBJ1-2
CASSVESDGQSEQYF TGTGCCAGCAGCGTAGAGAGTGATGGGCAGAGCGAGCAGTACTTC NA TRBV9 15 NA TRBJ2-7
CSVEPTTGPGETQYF TGCAGCGTTGAACCGACGACTGGACCAGGGGAGACCCAGTACTTC NA TRBV29-1 15 NA TRBJ2-5
CASSLTGTETQYF TGTGCCAGCAGCCTGACAGGGACAGAGACCCAGTACTTC TRBD1 TRBV11-2 13 few TRBJ2-5
CASSLGSRGKTQYF TGTGCCAGCAGTTTGGGCTCGCGTGGAAAGACCCAGTACTTC NA TRBV27 14 NA TRBJ2-5
CASSLDGGALEAFF TGCGCCAGCAGCTTGGACGGCGGGGCTCTTGAAGCTTTCTTT NA TRBV5-1 14 NA TRBJ1-1
CAWSATSGNNEQFF TGTGCCTGGAGTGCGACTAGCGGAAACAATGAGCAGTTCTTC TRBD2 TRBV30 14 NA TRBJ2-1
CAMGGAYGYTF TGTGCTATGGGCGGGGCCTATGGCTACACCTTC NA TRBV28 11 medium-sized TRBJ1-2
CASSYGRTSGNLGFF TGTGCCAGCAGTTACGGCCGGACTAGCGGGAACCTGGGGTTCTTC TRBD2 TRBV6-6 15 NA TRBJ2-1
CASSEFGQGFDTQYF TGTGCCAGCAGTGAATTTGGGCAGGGGTTTGATACGCAGTATTTT NA TRBV6-1 15 NA TRBJ2-3
CASSIARGSYGYTF TGTGCCAGCAGCATTGCACGGGGTAGCTATGGCTACACCTTC NA TRBV6-5 14 NA TRBJ1-2
CASSPTTGEGNTIYF TGTGCCAGCTCACCGACGACAGGGGAAGGAAACACCATATATTTT TRBD1 TRBV18 15 NA TRBJ1-3
CASSFGDRPAGTQYF TGTGCCAGCAGCTTCGGGGACAGACCTGCGGGTACGCAGTATTTT TRBD1 TRBV5-6 15 NA TRBJ2-3
CSFLLGGAGELFF TGCAGCTTTCTCCTCGGGGGGGCCGGGGAGCTGTTTTTT TRBD2 TRBV29-1 13 NA TRBJ2-2
CASSVAGNEQFF TGTGCCAGCAGCGTAGCCGGGAATGAGCAGTTCTTC NA TRBV9 12 NA TRBJ2-1
CAWRRGGGGQETQYF TGTGCCTGGCGCCGGGGGGGCGGGGGGCAAGAGACCCAGTACTTC TRBD2 TRBV30 15 few TRBJ2-5
CADRKRERGTDTQYF TGTGCCGACAGAAAGCGGGAGCGGGGCACAGATACGCAGTATTTT TRBD2 TRBV14 15 NA TRBJ2-3
CASSYSGRKLTYEQYF TGTGCCAGCAGTTACTCTGGACGGAAGTTGACCTACGAGCAGTACTTC NA TRBV6-5 16 NA TRBJ2-7
CASGSSYEQYF TGTGCCAGCGGGAGCTCCTACGAGCAGTACTTC NA TRBV28 11 few TRBJ2-7
CASGQGGANEKLFF TGCGCCAGCGGACAGGGGGGTGCTAATGAAAAACTGTTTTTT TRBD1 TRBV5-1 14 once TRBJ1-4
CASSFTVYNEQFF TGTGCCAGCAGCTTCACGGTTTACAATGAGCAGTTCTTC NA TRBV7-9 13 NA TRBJ2-1
CASSLEVSSDTQYF TGTGCCAGCAGCTTAGAAGTCAGTTCAGATACGCAGTATTTT NA TRBV11-2 14 NA TRBJ2-3
CASSRWTGEAGELFF TGTGCCAGCAGCCGTTGGACAGGGGAAGCCGGGGAGCTGTTTTTT TRBD1 TRBV6-6 15 NA TRBJ2-2
CASSRSGAHYEQYF TGTGCCAGCAGCCGATCGGGGGCCCACTACGAGCAGTACTTC NA TRBV11-2 14 NA TRBJ2-7
CASSPADRPLHF TGTGCCAGCTCACCAGCGGATCGTCCCCTCCACTTT NA TRBV18 12 few TRBJ1-6
CASSLGLAGGPQETQYF TGTGCCAGCAGCTTAGGACTAGCGGGGGGGCCCCAAGAGACCCAGTACTTC TRBD2 TRBV7-9 17 few TRBJ2-5
CASSQASGGADTQYF TGCGCCAGCAGCCAAGCTAGCGGGGGGGCAGATACGCAGTATTTT TRBD2 TRBV4-1 15 NA TRBJ2-3
CASSQQTPDRRNTEAFF TGTGCCAGCAGCCAACAAACCCCCGACAGGAGGAACACTGAAGCTTTCTTT NA TRBV14 17 few TRBJ1-1
CASRITRDPGTQYF TGTGCCAGCAGAATTACCCGGGACCCCGGGACCCAGTACTTC NA TRBV6-1 14 NA TRBJ2-5
CASTEWAMNTEAFF TGTGCCAGCACGGAGTGGGCAATGAACACTGAAGCTTTCTTT NA TRBV6-5 14 NA TRBJ1-1
CASSFTQSSYNEQFF TGTGCCAGCAGCTTTACACAGAGCTCCTACAATGAGCAGTTCTTC NA TRBV6-6 15 few TRBJ2-1
CASSQENPPPPQEQFF TGTGCCAGCAGCCAAGAAAACCCCCCCCCACCCCAGGAGCAGTTCTTC NA TRBV4-2 16 NA TRBJ2-1
CASSPRVAQEAQYF TGTGCCAGCTCACCACGGGTCGCACAAGAGGCCCAGTACTTC NA TRBV18 14 NA TRBJ2-5
CASSTGTARGNQPQHF TGCGCCAGCAGCACTGGGACAGCGAGGGGCAATCAGCCCCAGCATTTT TRBD1 TRBV4-3 16 few TRBJ1-5
CASSLGLAVTYEQYF TGCGCCAGCAGCCTGGGACTAGCGGTAACCTACGAGCAGTACTTC TRBD2 TRBV5-1 15 NA TRBJ2-7
CASSESGRSGNEQFF TGTGCCAGCAGCGAAAGCGGGCGTTCGGGGAATGAGCAGTTCTTC NA TRBV7-3 15 NA TRBJ2-1
CASSAGAGAMYEQYF TGTGCCAGCAGCGCTGGCGCCGGGGCCATGTACGAGCAGTACTTC NA TRBV5-6 15 few TRBJ2-7